The 21 T cell receptor beta chains below come from one sample, sequenced in a study of T cell responses to AZD1222 COVID-19 vaccine. Clones were sequenced by immunoSEQ multiplex PCR, and TCRdb holds only the in-frame ones, with some missing. Seen here are approximately 97,000 clones, approximately 84% observed once, and the top ten hold about a sixth. The sequences come from peripheral blood, collected on day 0 of AZD1222 vaccination. Receptors were obtained from an adult in good health.

The chain links TRBV19 to TRBJ1-2, with a possible D match to TRBD1 (5 bases). Germline assignment: CDR1 LNHDA and CDR2 SQIVND (reference sequence). CDR3 length: 15 amino acids. The germline V and J ends were trimmed by 5 bases and 5 bases, with 18 bases remaining between them. The CDR3 region has the DNA TGTGCCAGTAGTGGCAGACAGCTCGAACGGTATGGCTACACCTTC. Translation gives CASSGRQLERYGYTF.

CDR3 residues: CATSDARDSDFRPQHF. CDR3 in DNA: TGTGCCACCAGTGATGCCCGGGACAGCGACTTTCGGCCCCAGCATTTT. The gene calls are TRBV24-1 and TRBJ1-5, with 7 bases fitting TRBD1. V was clipped by 3 bases and J by 9 bases; unmatched bases: 13. The germline CDR1 and CDR2 sequences are KGHDR and SFDVKD. This CDR3 has 16 amino acids.

Notes on this clone: Other nucleotide sequences in the sample specify the same CDR3. The J gene is TRBJ1-4, the V gene TRBV2, with 7 bases fitting TRBD1. This CDR3 contains 13 residues. The germline CDR1 and CDR2 sequences are SNHLY and FYNNEI. V was pared by 3 bases and J by 8 bases, with 3 bases of the junction left unmatched. CDR3 residues: CASSETGREKLFF. The CDR3, as DNA: TGTGCCAGCAGTGAGACAGGGCGGGAAAAACTGTTTTTT.

CDR3 residues: CASSWESYGYTF. The CDR3 DNA follows: TGTGCCAGCAGTTGGGAGTCCTATGGCTACACCTTC. This sequence joins TRBV28 and TRBJ1-2; no firm D call. The ends were cut back, 4 bases at V and 4 bases at J, with 7 bases in the middle. CDR1 and CDR2 (germline): MDHEN, SYDVKM. The CDR3 is made up of 12 amino acids.

This clone appeared a few times. The chain combines TRBV9 with TRBJ2-7, with 9 bases identical to TRBD2. Germline V gene sequence: CDR1 SGDLS, CDR2 YYNGEE. With 0 bases clipped from V and 7 bases from J, the junction kept 5 bases outside the gene matches. The CDR3 has 14 residues. In nucleotides, the CDR3 is TGTGCCAGCAGCGTAGAACCGGGACTAGCAGAGCAGTACTTC. It is translated as CASSVEPGLAEQYF.

This chain joins TRBV6-5 and TRBJ1-5, with 7 bases identical to TRBD1. The length of the CDR3 is 15 residues. J lost 1 base, V lost 7 bases, and 7 bases had no gene match. The germline V gene has CDR1 MNHEY and CDR2 SVGAGI. CDR3: CASTNYRGSNQPQHF. Written as DNA, the CDR3 is TGTGCCAGCACCAACTACAGGGGAAGCAATCAGCCCCAGCATTTT.

CDR3 nucleotide sequence: TGTGCCAGCAGCCGACAGGGAGCTGGAAACACCATATATTTT. It is translated as CASSRQGAGNTIYF. V and J are TRBV14 and TRBJ1-3; 7 bases line up with TRBD1. This CDR3 contains 14 residues. V shed 4 bases, J shed 2 bases, and the junction held 2 bases outside the gene matches. Germline V gene lookup returns CDR1 SGHDN and CDR2 FVKESK.

This clone came up a few times. V usage is TRBV19 and J usage is TRBJ1-1; D may be TRBD1 (5 bases). The CDR3 loop spans 16 amino acids. Per the germline V gene, CDR1 is LNHDA and CDR2 is SQIVND (reference sequence). The ends were cut back, 0 bases at V and 1 base at J, with 12 bases in the middle. CDR3 sequence reads: CASSIDWRQRNTEAFF. In nucleotides, the CDR3 is TGTGCCAGTAGTATAGATTGGAGACAGAGGAACACTGAAGCTTTCTTT.

This clone came up a few times. V usage is TRBV2 and J usage is TRBJ1-1, with a weak D call TRBD1 (5 bases). The germline gives CDR1 SNHLY, CDR2 FYNNEI. The ends were cut back, 2 bases at V and 1 base at J, with 11 bases in the middle. The CDR3 has 15 residues. The CDR3 coding sequence is TGTGCCAGCAGTGAACAGGGTCGTCAGAACACTGAAGCTTTCTTT. As protein: CASSEQGRQNTEAFF.

The V and J genes are TRBV3-1 (or the pseudogene TRBV3-2) and TRBJ2-1, with 8 bases lining up with TRBD1. The V segment lost 5 bases and the J segment 8 bases; nucleotides outside the gene matches: 14. Germline CDR1 LGHDT, CDR2 YNNKEL (reference sequence). The CDR3 loop spans 16 amino acids. In DNA, the CDR3 is TGTGCCAGCAGCTGGGGCTGGCAGGGGGCCGGCGATGAGCAGTTCTTC. Translating it yields CASSWGWQGAGDEQFF.

This clone was counted only a few times. This chain connects TRBV18 to TRBJ1-1; D gene uncertain. This CDR3 has 13 residues. CDR1 is KGHSH and CDR2 is LQKENI in the germline V gene. V gave up 2 bases and J gave up 1 base, with 5 bases separating them. CDR3 DNA: TGTGCCAGCTCACCAACACGGAACACTGAAGCTTTCTTT. Amino acid sequence: CASSPTRNTEAFF.

This clone was seen a single time. The chain employs TRBV6-5 and TRBJ2-5, with 9 nucleotides matching TRBD2. The trim removed 7 bases at V and 7 bases at J, leaving 10 bases unmatched. From germline, CDR1 is MNHEY and CDR2 SVGAGI. The CDR3 extends over 14 amino acids. Here the CDR3 DNA reads TGTGCCAGCACCGGGACTAGCCCTGGAGGGACCCAGTACTTC. Translating it yields CASTGTSPGGTQYF.

J is TRBJ2-3 and V is TRBV6-5; D is perhaps TRBD2 (5 bases). The CDR3 has 11 residues. The germline V gene encodes CDR1 MNHEY and CDR2 SVGAGI. The germline V and J ends were trimmed by 8 bases and 7 bases, with 10 bases remaining between them. The chain's CDR3 is CASLAQNTQYF. The CDR3 bases are TGTGCCAGCTTAGCGCAAAATACGCAGTATTTT.

The chain joins TRBV10-1 to TRBJ1-3; D is undetermined. This CDR3 region has 13 residues. From germline, CDR1 is WNHNN and CDR2 SYGVQD (reference sequence). Between the trimmed V and J ends, which lost 6 bases and 0 bases, there was a span of 6 bases. The CDR3 here is CASSEFSGNTIYF. The CDR3 DNA reads TGCGCCAGCAGCGAATTCTCTGGAAACACCATATATTTT.

This sequence joins TRBV12-3 or TRBV12-4 and TRBJ1-2; unclear D gene. With 6 bases removed from V and 2 bases from J, the gap between germline ends came to 10 bases. CDR3 size: 13 residues. DNA for the CDR3: TGTGCCAGCAGCCCGACACACAACTATGGCTACACCTTC. Protein sequence: CASSPTHNYGYTF.

The DNA for the CDR3 is TGTGCCAGCAGTGAACTGGAATATAATTCACCCCTCCACTTT. Amino acids: CASSELEYNSPLHF. The chain is built from TRBV6-1 and TRBJ1-6; no definite D call. The CDR3 length is 14 residues. The V and J ends lost 2 bases and 4 bases respectively, with 6 bases between them. Germline V gene lookup returns CDR1 MNHNS and CDR2 SASEGT.

The chain employs TRBV10-1 and TRBJ1-1; TRBD1 matches 8 bases. V shed 9 bases and J 1 base; nucleotides not matched to a gene: 4. Germline V CDR1 and CDR2: WNHNN, SYGVQD (reference sequence). This CDR3 contains 13 residues. The CDR3 DNA reads TGCGCCAGTTCCGGACAGGGGAACACTGAAGCTTTCTTT. Its protein is CASSGQGNTEAFF.

The chain links TRBV7-6 to TRBJ2-2; no clear D gene. Germline assignment: CDR1 SGHVS and CDR2 FNYEAQ. The CDR3 runs 14 residues. The V and J ends lost 3 bases and 0 bases respectively, with 5 bases between them. The CDR3 DNA reads as TGTGCCAGCAGCTTGGTAGCGAACACCGGGGAGCTGTTTTTT. Translating gives CASSLVANTGELFF.

The rearrangement links TRBV30 to TRBJ1-5; D not resolved. Germline CDR1 is GTSNPN and CDR2 is SVGIG (reference sequence). Trimming left V 2 bases short and J 3 bases short, with 11 bases between. The length of the CDR3 is 14 residues. DNA of the CDR3: TGTGCCTGGAGTAGTGGCAGTATCAATCAGCCCCAGCATTTT. This sequence encodes CAWSSGSINQPQHF.

The V gene is TRBV7-6, the J gene TRBJ2-1; 12 bases are a match to TRBD2. This CDR3 contains 18 residues. The trim removed 4 bases at V and 1 base at J, leaving 8 bases unmatched. From germline, CDR1 is SGHVS and CDR2 FNYEAQ. CDR3 nucleotide sequence: TGTGCCAGCAGCTCCCTTCCTACTAGCGGGGGGTCCTACAATGAGCAGTTCTTC. It is translated as CASSSLPTSGGSYNEQFF.

V and J are TRBV7-2 and TRBJ2-4; 14 nucleotides line up with TRBD2. After removal of 5 bases from V and 0 bases from J, the junction contained 9 bases not matched to a gene. This CDR3 spans 19 amino acids. CDR1 is SGHTA, CDR2 FQGNSA, per germline. In nucleotides, the CDR3 is TGTGCCAGCAGCATTTTTGGGACTAGCGGGAGCGAAGCCAAAAACATTCAGTACTTC. It encodes CASSIFGTSGSEAKNIQYF.